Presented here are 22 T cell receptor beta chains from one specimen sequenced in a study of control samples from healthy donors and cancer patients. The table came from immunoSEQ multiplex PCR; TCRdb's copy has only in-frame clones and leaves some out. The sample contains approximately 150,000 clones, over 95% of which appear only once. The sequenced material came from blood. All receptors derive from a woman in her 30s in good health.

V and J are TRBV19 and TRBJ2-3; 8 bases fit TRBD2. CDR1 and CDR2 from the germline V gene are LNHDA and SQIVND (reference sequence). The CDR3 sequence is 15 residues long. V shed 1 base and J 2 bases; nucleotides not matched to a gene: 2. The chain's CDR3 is CASSIGTSTTDTQYF. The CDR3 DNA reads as TGTGCCAGTAGTATAGGGACTAGCACCACAGATACGCAGTATTTT. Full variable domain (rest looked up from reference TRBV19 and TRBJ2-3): DGGITQSPKYLFRKEGQNVTLSCEQNLNHDAMYWYRQDPGQGLRLIYYSQIVNDFQKGDIAEGYSVSREKKESFPLTVTSAQKNPTAFYLCASSIGTSTTDTQYFGPGTRLTVL.

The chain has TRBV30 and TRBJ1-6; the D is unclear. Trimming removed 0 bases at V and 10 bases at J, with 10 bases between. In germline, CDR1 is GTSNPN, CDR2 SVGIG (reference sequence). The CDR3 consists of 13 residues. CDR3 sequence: CAWSVREWSPLHF. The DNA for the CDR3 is TGTGCCTGGAGTGTACGGGAGTGGTCACCCCTCCACTTT.

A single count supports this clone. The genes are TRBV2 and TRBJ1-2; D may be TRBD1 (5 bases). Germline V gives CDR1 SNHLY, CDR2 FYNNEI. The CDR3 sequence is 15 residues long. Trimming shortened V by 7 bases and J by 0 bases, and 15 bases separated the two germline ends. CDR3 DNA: TGTGCCAGCATGAGGAGGGCAGGGCCTAACTATGGCTACACCTTC. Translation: CASMRRAGPNYGYTF.

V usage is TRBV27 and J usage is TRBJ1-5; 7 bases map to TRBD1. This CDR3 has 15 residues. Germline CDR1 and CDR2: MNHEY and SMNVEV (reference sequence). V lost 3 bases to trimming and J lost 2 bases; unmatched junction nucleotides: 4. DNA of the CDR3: TGTGCCAGCAGTTTGAGGGGGCGCGGCAATCAGCCCCAGCATTTT. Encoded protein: CASSLRGRGNQPQHF.

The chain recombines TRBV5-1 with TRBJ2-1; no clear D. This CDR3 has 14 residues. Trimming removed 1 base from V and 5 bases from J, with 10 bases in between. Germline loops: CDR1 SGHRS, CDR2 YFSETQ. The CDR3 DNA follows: TGCGCCAGCAGCTTGTTGGTGTTGAACAATGAGCAGTTCTTC. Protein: CASSLLVLNNEQFF.

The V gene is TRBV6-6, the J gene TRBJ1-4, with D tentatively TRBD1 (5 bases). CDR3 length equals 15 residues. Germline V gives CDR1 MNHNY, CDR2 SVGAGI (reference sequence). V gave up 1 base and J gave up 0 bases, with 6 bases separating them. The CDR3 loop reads CASSYWGATNEKLFF. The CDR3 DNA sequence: TGTGCCAGCAGTTACTGGGGGGCAACTAATGAAAAACTGTTTTTT.

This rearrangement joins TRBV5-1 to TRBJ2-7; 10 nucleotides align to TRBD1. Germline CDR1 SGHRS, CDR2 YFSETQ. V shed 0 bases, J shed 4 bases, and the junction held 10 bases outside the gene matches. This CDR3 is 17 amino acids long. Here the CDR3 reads CASSLGPGQGGLYEQYF. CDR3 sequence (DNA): TGCGCCAGCAGCTTGGGGCCCGGACAGGGGGGATTATACGAGCAGTACTTC.

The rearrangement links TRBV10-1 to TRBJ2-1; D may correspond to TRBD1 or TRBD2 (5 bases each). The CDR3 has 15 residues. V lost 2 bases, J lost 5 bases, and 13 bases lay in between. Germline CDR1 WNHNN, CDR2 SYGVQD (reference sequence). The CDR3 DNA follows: TGCGCCAGCAGTGAGGACCAACGGGGCCACAATGAGCAGTTCTTC. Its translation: CASSEDQRGHNEQFF.

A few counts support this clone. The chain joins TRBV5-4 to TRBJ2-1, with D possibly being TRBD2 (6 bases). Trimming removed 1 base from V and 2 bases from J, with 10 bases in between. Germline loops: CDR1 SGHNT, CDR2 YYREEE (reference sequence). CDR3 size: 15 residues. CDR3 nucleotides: TGTGCCAGCAGCTTGTATGGGACTGCCTACAATGAGCAGTTCTTC. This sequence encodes CASSLYGTAYNEQFF.

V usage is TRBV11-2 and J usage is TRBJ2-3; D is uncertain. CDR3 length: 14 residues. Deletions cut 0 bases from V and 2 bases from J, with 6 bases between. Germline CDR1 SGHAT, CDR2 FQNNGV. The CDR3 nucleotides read TGTGCCAGCAGCTTAGAACCATTCACAGATACGCAGTATTTT. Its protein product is CASSLEPFTDTQYF. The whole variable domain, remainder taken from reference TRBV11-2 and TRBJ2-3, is EAGVAQSPRYKIIEKRQSVAFWCNPISGHATLYWYQQILGQGPKLLIQFQNNGVVDDSQLPKDRFSAERLKGVDSTLKIQPAKLEDSAVYLCASSLEPFTDTQYFGPGTRLTVL.

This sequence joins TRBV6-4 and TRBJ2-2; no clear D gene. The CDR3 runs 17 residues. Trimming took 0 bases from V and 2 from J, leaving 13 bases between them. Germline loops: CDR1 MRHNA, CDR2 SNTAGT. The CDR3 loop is CASSDSTLPPNTGELFF. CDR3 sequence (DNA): TGTGCCAGCAGTGACTCCACTCTCCCACCTAACACCGGGGAGCTGTTTTTT.

The CDR3: CASSSLRGQDTEAFF. The CDR3 DNA reads TGTGCCAGCAGCTCCTTGAGGGGGCAAGACACTGAAGCTTTCTTT. This sequence joins TRBV11-2 and TRBJ1-1; 7 bases line up with TRBD1. With V trimmed by 4 bases and J by 3 bases, 8 bases remained unmatched. Germline CDR1 and CDR2: SGHAT and FQNNGV. The CDR3 is 15 residues long.

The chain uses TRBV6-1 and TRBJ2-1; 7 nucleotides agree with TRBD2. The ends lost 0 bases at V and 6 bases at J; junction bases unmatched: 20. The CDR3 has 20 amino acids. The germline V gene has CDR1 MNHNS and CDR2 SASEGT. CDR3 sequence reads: CASSEANRDYRFWGVNEQFF. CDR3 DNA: TGTGCCAGCAGTGAAGCCAATCGGGACTATAGGTTTTGGGGGGTCAATGAGCAGTTCTTC.

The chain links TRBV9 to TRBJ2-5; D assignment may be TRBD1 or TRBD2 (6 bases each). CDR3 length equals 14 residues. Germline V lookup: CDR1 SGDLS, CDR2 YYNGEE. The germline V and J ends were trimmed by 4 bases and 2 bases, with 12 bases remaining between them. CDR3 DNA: TGTGCCAGCAGCCTAGGGGGGCAGCAAGAGACCCAGTACTTC. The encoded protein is CASSLGGQQETQYF.

CDR3 DNA: TGTGCCAGCAGCTTAGCGGATGAATATGAGCAGTTCTTC. Protein sequence: CASSLADEYEQFF. The rearrangement joins TRBV7-2 to TRBJ2-1; no clear D. The germline V gene encodes CDR1 SGHTA and CDR2 FQGNSA. The CDR3 is 13 residues long. Trimming stripped 0 bases from V and 8 bases from J, with 8 bases between.

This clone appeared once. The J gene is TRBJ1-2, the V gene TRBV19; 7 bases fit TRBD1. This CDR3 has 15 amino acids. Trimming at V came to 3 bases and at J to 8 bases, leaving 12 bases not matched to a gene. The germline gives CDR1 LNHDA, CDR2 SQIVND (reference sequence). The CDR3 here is CASSIPSTGSQGYTF. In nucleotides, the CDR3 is TGTGCCAGTAGTATTCCCTCGACAGGGAGCCAAGGCTACACCTTC.

CDR3 DNA sequence: TGTGCCAGCAGTGAATCCGTCCGGGGCCCGGGGACCAATGAGCAGTTCTTC. Translation: CASSESVRGPGTNEQFF. The chain employs TRBV25-1 and TRBJ2-1; either TRBD1 or TRBD2 may fit D (5 bases each). V lost 1 base and J lost 6, with 19 bases in between. Per the germline V gene, CDR1 is MGHDK and CDR2 is SYGVNS. The CDR3 sequence is 17 residues long.

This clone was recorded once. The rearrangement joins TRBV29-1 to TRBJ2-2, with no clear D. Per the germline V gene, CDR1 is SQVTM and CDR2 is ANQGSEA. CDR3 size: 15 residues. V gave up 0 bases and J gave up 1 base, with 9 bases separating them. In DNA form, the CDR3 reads TGCAGCGTTGAAGATGAACAGAAGAACACCGGGGAGCTGTTTTTT. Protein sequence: CSVEDEQKNTGELFF.

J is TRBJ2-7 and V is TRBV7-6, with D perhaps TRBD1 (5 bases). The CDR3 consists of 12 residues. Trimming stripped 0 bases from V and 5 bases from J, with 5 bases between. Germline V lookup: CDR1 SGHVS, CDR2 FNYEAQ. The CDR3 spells CASSLAGDEQYF. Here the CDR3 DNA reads TGTGCCAGCAGCTTAGCAGGGGACGAGCAGTACTTC.

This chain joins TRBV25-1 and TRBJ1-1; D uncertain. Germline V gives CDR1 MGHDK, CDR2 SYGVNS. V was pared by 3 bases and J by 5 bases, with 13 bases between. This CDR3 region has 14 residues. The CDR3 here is CASSDWQASTEAFF. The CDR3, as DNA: TGTGCCAGCAGTGACTGGCAGGCTTCAACTGAAGCTTTCTTT.

The CDR3 loop is CASSPRGSGGTNTGELFF. The CDR3 DNA reads as TGTGCCAGCAGCCCCCGGGGTAGCGGGGGCACGAACACCGGGGAGCTGTTTTTT. V is TRBV11-2 and J is TRBJ2-2, with 9 nucleotides matching TRBD2. V gave up 5 bases and J gave up 0 bases; unmatched junction bases: 10. Per germline, CDR1 SGHAT and CDR2 FQNNGV. The CDR3 contains 18 residues.

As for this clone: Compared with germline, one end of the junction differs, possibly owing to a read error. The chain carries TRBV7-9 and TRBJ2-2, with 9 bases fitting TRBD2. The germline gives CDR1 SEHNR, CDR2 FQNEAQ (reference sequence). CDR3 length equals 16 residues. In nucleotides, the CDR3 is TGTGCCAGCAGCGTAGCGGGGGTCACGAACACCGGGGAGCTGTTTTTT. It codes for CASSVAGVTNTGELFF.